The 32 T cell receptor beta chains given below trace back to one sample, sequenced in a study of shared clonotypes between healthy human individuals. TCRdb's table, derived via immunoSEQ multiplex PCR, lists solely in-frame clones and lacks some. The sample has some 680,000 clones; 73% are singletons. The sequencing sample was made of memory CD4+ T cells sorted from blood. Specified subset: CD45RA-negative fraction. All receptors come from a woman in her thirties in good health.

This clone has ten or more counts. V gene TRBV5-3 combines with J gene TRBJ2-3, with TRBD2 identical over 13 bases. TRBV5-3 is sorted into the ORF group, with uncertain function. V lost 0 bases to trimming and J lost 2 bases; unmatched junction nucleotides: 15. This CDR3 spans 21 amino acids. The CDR3 DNA follows: TGTGCCAGAAGCTTGGACGGACTAGCGGGAGCCTGGCCCACCCCCACAGATACGCAGTATTTT. Protein sequence: CARSLDGLAGAWPTPTDTQYF.

This chain joins TRBV2 and TRBJ2-7, with D possibly being TRBD2 (6 bases). The CDR3 is 14 residues long. Trimming took 6 bases from V and 4 from J, leaving 16 bases between them. CDR1 is SNHLY and CDR2 is FYNNEI in the germline V gene. The chain's CDR3 is CASREQEGRYEQYF. In DNA, the CDR3 is TGTGCCAGCAGAGAACAGGAGGGGCGATACGAGCAGTACTTC.

The chain employs TRBV5-4 and TRBJ2-1, with unresolved D. The CDR3 length is 17 residues. Germline V gives CDR1 SGHNT, CDR2 YYREEE (reference sequence). V lost 4 bases, J lost 4 bases, and 21 bases lay in between. This CDR3 reads CASSPGTAFTPYNEQFF. For the CDR3, the DNA is TGTGCCAGCAGCCCCGGAACAGCCTTTACACCTTACAATGAGCAGTTCTTC.

Of note for this clone: Other DNA sequences in this specimen translate into the identical CDR3. CDR3 DNA: TGTGCCAGCAGGCGGGACTACGAGCAGTACTTC. This codes for CASRRDYEQYF. The chain carries TRBV28 and TRBJ2-7, with D perhaps matching TRBD2 (6 bases). V was clipped by 6 bases and J by 3 bases, with 6 bases between them. CDR3 size: 11 residues. Germline assignment: CDR1 MDHEN and CDR2 SYDVKM.

The chain uses TRBV19 and TRBJ2-1; no clear D. In germline, CDR1 is LNHDA, CDR2 SQIVND (reference sequence). V was trimmed by 1 base and J by 7 bases, leaving 14 bases between them. The CDR3 length is 15 residues. CDR3 sequence: CASSIGWAPNNEQFF. CDR3 bases: TGTGCCAGTAGTATAGGATGGGCCCCCAATAATGAGCAGTTCTTC.

In its sample, this clone was seen many times. V and J are TRBV29-1 and TRBJ1-4; possibly TRBD1 for D (5 bases). Germline assignment: CDR1 SQVTM and CDR2 ANQGSEA. Trimming left V 6 bases short and J 8 bases short, with 16 bases between. The CDR3 totals 13 residues. DNA of the CDR3: TGCAGCGTCTCCAGGGTTGTGAGCGAAAAACTGTTTTTT. Translation: CSVSRVVSEKLFF.

This rearrangement joins TRBV11-3 to TRBJ2-2; tentatively, D is TRBD2 (5 bases). The V gene's germline CDR1 is SGHNT and CDR2 YENEEA. V lost 4 bases and J 5 bases, leaving 8 bases between the germline ends. The CDR3 totals 13 residues. The CDR3: CASSYEGTGELFF. CDR3 sequence (DNA): TGTGCCAGCAGCTACGAGGGTACCGGGGAGCTGTTTTTT.

The chain has TRBV4-1 and TRBJ2-1; tentative D call: TRBD2 (6 bases). Trimming removed 4 bases from V and 2 bases from J, with 9 bases in between. CDR3 length: 14 residues. Germline assignment: CDR1 MGHRA and CDR2 YSYEKL. CDR3 protein: CASSPTRTYNEQFF. In DNA, the CDR3 is TGCGCCAGCAGCCCGACTAGAACCTACAATGAGCAGTTCTTC.

The V and J genes are TRBV7-3 and TRBJ2-2; the D gene is possibly TRBD2 (6 bases). The V end was cut by 1 base, the J end by 0 bases, with 6 bases between. In germline, CDR1 is SGHTA, CDR2 FQGTGA. The CDR3 runs 15 residues. Here the CDR3 DNA reads TGTGCCAGCAGCTTAATAGCGGCGAACACCGGGGAGCTGTTTTTT. Translating gives CASSLIAANTGELFF.

The chain couples TRBV27 to TRBJ2-7; D may be TRBD2 (5 bases). Germline CDR1 reads MNHEY; CDR2 reads SMNVEV (reference sequence). The CDR3 sequence is 15 residues long. Trimming shortened V by 2 bases and J by 2 bases, and 13 bases separated the two germline ends. The CDR3 DNA is TGTGCCAGCAGTTTAGAGTTCGCGGGTGCCTACGAGCAGTACTTC. This gives the protein CASSLEFAGAYEQYF.

This clone has a handful of counts. The V and J genes are TRBV7-8 and TRBJ2-6, with 11 positions matching TRBD2. The germline V gene has CDR1 SGHVS and CDR2 FQNEAQ. This CDR3 contains 18 residues. V shed 1 base and J 2 bases; nucleotides not matched to a gene: 4. The CDR3 region is CASSLDPLAGAGANVLTF. CDR3 sequence (DNA): TGTGCCAGCAGCTTAGACCCACTAGCGGGAGCTGGGGCCAACGTCCTGACTTTC. The variable domain in full, completed from reference TRBV7-8 and TRBJ2-6, reads GAGVSQSPRYKVAKRGQDVALRCDPISGHVSLFWYQQALGQGPEFLTYFQNEAQLDKSGLPSDRFFAERPEGSVSTLKIQRTQQEDSAVYLCASSLDPLAGAGANVLTFGAGSRLTVL.

This clone occurred a few times. The chain employs TRBV2 and TRBJ2-7; TRBD1 matches 8 bases. The CDR3 runs to 14 residues. After removal of 0 bases from V and 4 bases from J, the junction contained 2 bases not matched to a gene. Germline-derived CDR1 and CDR2 are SNHLY and FYNNEI. In DNA form, the CDR3 reads TGTGCCAGCAGTGAAGCCACAGGGGGGTACGAGCAGTACTTC. Translation: CASSEATGGYEQYF.

The rearrangement links TRBV2 to TRBJ2-3; 9 nucleotides match TRBD2. The CDR3 is 15 residues long. Trimming took 7 bases from V and 3 from J; bases not matched to a gene: 8. CDR1 and CDR2 (germline): SNHLY, FYNNEI. CDR3: CASTSGIVLTDTQYF. CDR3 DNA sequence: TGTGCCAGCACTAGCGGGATAGTGTTGACAGATACGCAGTATTTT.

The chain has TRBV4-1 and TRBJ2-2, with D uncertain. V lost 5 bases to trimming and J lost 8 bases, with 15 bases between them. The CDR3 is 14 residues long. From germline, CDR1 is MGHRA and CDR2 YSYEKL. The CDR3 region is CASSNILGTGELFF. The CDR3 coding sequence is TGCGCCAGCAGCAATATTCTAGGCACTGGGGAGCTGTTTTTT.

Of note for this clone: Other DNA sequences in the sample encode the same CDR3. V and J are TRBV11-2 and TRBJ2-7, with D unclear. The CDR3 is made up of 14 amino acids. With 0 bases removed from V and 0 bases from J, the gap between germline ends came to 6 bases. The germline V gene encodes CDR1 SGHAT and CDR2 FQNNGV. The CDR3 region has the DNA TGTGCCAGCAGCTTAGAAGTGGGCTCCTACGAGCAGTACTTC. Translation: CASSLEVGSYEQYF.

V is TRBV19 and J is TRBJ1-2; 8 bases are a match to TRBD1. Germline V gene data show CDR1 as LNHDA and CDR2 as SQIVND (reference sequence). The J segment lost 7 bases and the V segment lost 4 bases, leaving 11 bases of the junction unmatched. The CDR3 is 15 amino acids. CDR3 coding DNA: TGTGCCAGTAGTAGGTCGGACAGGGATGTAGGTGGCTACACCTTC. It yields the protein CASSRSDRDVGGYTF.

This rearrangement joins TRBV19 to TRBJ2-5; possibly TRBD1 or TRBD2 for D (5 bases each). The CDR3 loop spans 16 amino acids. Per the germline V gene, CDR1 is LNHDA and CDR2 is SQIVND (reference sequence). V lost 5 bases and J 5 bases, leaving 21 bases between the germline ends. CDR3 region: CASSARGDAPGETQYF. CDR3 DNA: TGTGCCAGTAGTGCGAGGGGCGATGCCCCGGGGGAGACCCAGTACTTC.

This sequence joins TRBV7-2 and TRBJ1-1; no reliable D call. V lost 4 bases, J lost 0 bases, and 15 bases lay in between. CDR1 is SGHTA and CDR2 is FQGNSA in the germline V gene. The CDR3 sequence is 16 residues long. The CDR3 DNA reads as TGTGCCAGCAGCTCCATTTCCCGGATCATGAACACTGAAGCTTTCTTT. Protein sequence: CASSSISRIMNTEAFF.

As concerns this clone: The same CDR3 arises from other DNA sequences in this sample as well. The CDR3 here is CASSLEVGNTEAFF. The CDR3 DNA follows: TGCGCCAGCAGCCTAGAGGTGGGGAACACTGAAGCTTTCTTT. V and J are TRBV5-1 and TRBJ1-1; D is unresolved. Germline-derived CDR1 and CDR2 are SGHRS and YFSETQ. V was shortened by 4 bases and J by 1 base, with 11 bases between the two germline ends. The CDR3 consists of 14 residues.

The genes are TRBV5-1 and TRBJ2-1, with 7 nucleotides matching TRBD2. V was pared by 0 bases and J by 7 bases, with 10 bases of the junction left unmatched. CDR1 and CDR2 from the germline V gene are SGHRS and YFSETQ. The CDR3 totals 16 residues. CDR3 sequence reads: CASSLEGLGLVNEQFF. In nucleotides, the CDR3 is TGCGCCAGCAGCTTGGAAGGGTTAGGACTAGTAAATGAGCAGTTCTTC.

The V and J genes are TRBV2 and TRBJ2-2, with TRBD2 matching over 12 bases. CDR3 length equals 17 residues. V gave up 1 base and J gave up 3 bases; unmatched junction bases: 3. Per the germline V gene, CDR1 is SNHLY and CDR2 is FYNNEI. The CDR3 DNA reads TGTGCCAGCAGTGAAGGACTAGCGGGAGTGCACACCGGGGAGCTGTTTTTT. It encodes CASSEGLAGVHTGELFF.

This rearrangement joins TRBV18 to TRBJ2-7; TRBD2 matches at 12 bases. The CDR3 has 20 amino acids. With 3 bases clipped from V and 4 bases from J, the junction kept 19 bases outside the gene matches. In germline, CDR1 is KGHSH, CDR2 LQKENI. This CDR3 reads CASSPGLTTSGRRVGYEQYF. The CDR3 region has the DNA TGTGCCAGCTCACCCGGTTTGACGACTAGCGGGAGACGGGTAGGGTACGAGCAGTACTTC.

This clone came up a few times. The same CDR3 arises from other DNA sequences in this sample as well. The chain employs TRBV7-2 and TRBJ1-1; tentative D call: TRBD1 (5 bases). V lost 2 bases and J 3 bases, leaving 7 bases between the germline ends. CDR3 length equals 13 residues. Per germline, CDR1 SGHTA and CDR2 FQGNSA. This CDR3 reads CASSLQGDTEAFF. The DNA of the CDR3 is TGTGCCAGCAGCTTACAGGGCGACACTGAAGCTTTCTTT.

The V gene is TRBV6-1, the J gene TRBJ1-1; D is perhaps TRBD1 (5 bases). This CDR3 spans 17 amino acids. The V gene's germline CDR1 is MNHNS and CDR2 SASEGT. V was shortened by 2 bases and J by 1 base, with 17 bases between the two germline ends. CDR3 in amino acids: CASSEIRGRGSNTEAFF. CDR3 nucleotides: TGTGCCAGCAGTGAAATTCGGGGTAGGGGATCGAACACTGAAGCTTTCTTT.

With respect to this clone: It differs at one base from a far larger clone, so likely a read error. The sample carries other DNA sequences with the same CDR3. This chain joins TRBV2 and TRBJ2-7; D unresolved. CDR3 length: 11 residues. CDR1 and CDR2 (germline): SNHLY, FYNNEI. Trimming pared 4 bases from V and 0 bases from J, leaving 1 base between. The CDR3 sequence is CASSVSYEQYF. CDR3 nucleotide sequence: TGTGCCAGCAGTGTCTCCTACGAGCAGTACTTC.

The V gene is TRBV28, the J gene TRBJ2-7; possibly TRBD1 for D (5 bases). This CDR3 has 14 amino acids. CDR1 MDHEN and CDR2 SYDVKM come from the germline V gene. The V end lost 5 bases, the J end lost 4 bases, and 15 bases lay between the germline ends. As DNA, the CDR3 is TGTGCCAGCAGTCCCGCGGTTCAGGGATACGAGCAGTACTTC. Encoded protein: CASSPAVQGYEQYF.

Remarks on this clone: This sample also contains other DNA sequences that code for the same CDR3. The chain couples TRBV5-1 to TRBJ1-2; 12 bases fit TRBD1. The V and J ends lost 4 bases and 8 bases, in that order; junction bases with no gene match: 6. Germline CDR1 SGHRS, CDR2 YFSETQ. There are 14 residues in the CDR3. Here the CDR3 DNA reads TGCGCCAGCAGCCCCGGGACAGGGGGCCTCGGCTACACCTTC. Amino acid sequence: CASSPGTGGLGYTF.

Here the CDR3 DNA reads TGCGCCAGCAGCCCGATGGGGGAGGGGCATGGCTACACCTTC. Amino acids: CASSPMGEGHGYTF. The gene calls are TRBV5-1 and TRBJ1-2; maybe TRBD1 (5 bases). Trimming removed 4 bases at V and 6 bases at J, with 16 bases between. This CDR3 has 14 amino acids. From germline, CDR1 is SGHRS and CDR2 YFSETQ.

The chain carries TRBV29-1 and TRBJ2-2; D ambiguous. Trimming removed 2 bases at V and 6 bases at J, with 13 bases between. The CDR3 has 14 residues. Germline CDR1 is SQVTM and CDR2 is ANQGSEA. CDR3 coding DNA: TGCAGCGTTGAAACTTTCGCCGGCGCCGGGGAGCTGTTTTTT. Translating gives CSVETFAGAGELFF.

The J gene is TRBJ1-4, the V gene TRBV28; unclear D gene. Germline V lookup: CDR1 MDHEN, CDR2 SYDVKM. Trimming removed 2 bases from V and 0 bases from J, with 13 bases in between. The CDR3 runs to 17 residues. The CDR3 is CASSLRPTSATNEKLFF. CDR3 nucleotide sequence: TGTGCCAGCAGTTTACGGCCTACTTCTGCAACTAATGAAAAACTGTTTTTT.

The chain joins TRBV7-3 to TRBJ2-1; 7 positions agree with TRBD2. The CDR3 has 14 amino acids. Germline V gene data show CDR1 as SGHTA and CDR2 as FQGTGA. The V segment lost 11 bases and the J segment 3 bases; nucleotides outside the gene matches: 10. The CDR3 loop is CAFLSGVGYNEQFF. The CDR3 DNA is TGTGCCTTCCTAAGCGGGGTGGGCTACAATGAGCAGTTCTTC.

This clone appeared many times. The chain links TRBV7-6 to TRBJ2-3; D tentatively fits TRBD1 or TRBD2 (5 bases each). Trimming took 4 bases from V and 0 from J, leaving 11 bases between them. This CDR3 region has 15 residues. Germline V gene data show CDR1 as SGHVS and CDR2 as FNYEAQ. The CDR3: CASSWGSSSTDTQYF. The DNA for the CDR3 is TGTGCCAGCAGCTGGGGCTCTAGCAGCACAGATACGCAGTATTTT.